This T cell receptor (beta chain) stems from a study of regulatory T cells in long-lasting Graves disease. Background on the study: Over-5-year antithyroid drug use with positive TSH receptor antibodies defined persistent Graves' disease in the study.

The V gene lost 6 bases and the J gene lost 1 base, with 18 bases spanning the gap. This CDR3 spans 15 amino acids. CDR1 is DFQATT, CDR2 SNEGSKA, per germline (reference sequence). Findings of the study overall: Persistent patients had more shared public clonotypes (around 2,700) than new patients (just over 950). Newly diagnosed patients had higher TCR diversity than persistent Graves' patients did. Persistent disease exhibited a predilection for TRBV28, TRBJ1-2 and TRBJ2-5.

Described time point: persistent/refractory GD, antithyroid drugs over 5 years with positive TRAb. The TCR library used RNA extracted from PBMCs. HTBI primers from iRepertoire and Arm-PCR of CDR3 regions yielded the TCR beta libraries. TCRdb redid the calling of the multiplex PCR reads with MiXCR, one entry per CDR3 protein. There are over 250,000 distinct CDR3 sequences in the sample; 22% occur only once, and 45% to 70% lies in the top ten. This clonotype was seen at least ten times. The target antigen is unknown. This rearrangement joins TRBV20-1 to TRBJ2-5; tentatively, D is TRBD2 (6 bases). The specimen was peripheral blood mononuclear cells (PBMCs), collected when the disease was refractory, from a patient treated with antithyroid drugs. The clonotype comes from a female donor with Graves disease. The CDR3 region has the DNA TGCAGTGCCCACGGAGGGTGGGGAACCCAAGAGACCCAGTACTTC. Protein product: CSAHGGWGTQETQYF.